A selection of T cell receptor beta chains follows, all from one sample in a study of blood T cell repertoires in COVID-19. The method was immunoSEQ multiplex PCR; TCRdb's version includes in-frame clones alone and lacks a portion of them. The data show about 260,000 clones, about 87% seen once. Sequenced sample: PBMCs or T cells enriched from blood (not recorded which). The receptors come from a woman aged 40 to 55 with acute COVID-19. The CDR3 runs from the conserved cysteine through the conserved F or W. Fields, in order: clone size, J gene, V gene, D gene, CDR3 DNA, CDR3 protein. A D gene is named only where the DNA matches it firmly. Only some rows state a clone size, as once, few, many or a class for expanded clones.

abundance: NA
j_gene: TRBJ1-2
v_gene: TRBV6-5
d_gene: NA
CDR3nt: TGTGCCAGCAGTTACACGACAGGCTATGGCTACACCTTC
CDR3aa: CASSYTTGYGYTF

abundance: NA
j_gene: TRBJ2-7
v_gene: TRBV1
d_gene: NA
CDR3nt: TGCACCAGCCTTGATAGGGGTGACGACGAGCAGTACTTC
CDR3aa: CTSLDRGDDEQYF

abundance: NA
j_gene: TRBJ2-7
v_gene: TRBV5-1
d_gene: TRBD1
CDR3nt: TGCGCCAGCAGCTTAGGACAGGGGGACTACGAGCAGTACTTC
CDR3aa: CASSLGQGDYEQYF

abundance: NA
j_gene: TRBJ2-5
v_gene: TRBV28
d_gene: NA
CDR3nt: TGTGCCAGCAGCCCCCCTAGGGGGAACGGGTGGGAGACCCAGTACTTC
CDR3aa: CASSPPRGNGWETQYF

abundance: once
j_gene: TRBJ1-1
v_gene: TRBV18
d_gene: TRBD1
CDR3nt: TGTGCCAGCTCGGAACAGGGGCTTGGCGACACTGAAGCTTTCTTT
CDR3aa: CASSEQGLGDTEAFF

abundance: NA
j_gene: TRBJ2-1
v_gene: TRBV5-1
d_gene: NA
CDR3nt: TGCGCCAGCAGCTTGGCCACTAGCAACAATGAGCAGTTCTTC
CDR3aa: CASSLATSNNEQFF

abundance: few
j_gene: TRBJ2-5
v_gene: TRBV20-1
d_gene: TRBD1
CDR3nt: TGCAGTGCTAGTACCGGACAGGGGGCAGAGACCCAGTACTTC
CDR3aa: CSASTGQGAETQYF

abundance: NA
j_gene: TRBJ1-1
v_gene: TRBV12-5
d_gene: NA
CDR3nt: TGTGCTAGTGGTTTCCGACAGTTGGCTGAAGCTTTCTTT
CDR3aa: CASGFRQLAEAFF

abundance: NA
j_gene: TRBJ1-3
v_gene: TRBV19
d_gene: NA
CDR3nt: TGTGCCAGTAGTATGTGGGGCGGCTCTGGAAACACCATATATTTT
CDR3aa: CASSMWGGSGNTIYF

abundance: NA
j_gene: TRBJ1-5
v_gene: TRBV5-6
d_gene: TRBD1
CDR3nt: TGTGCCAGCAGCAACGGGACAGGGGAGAATCAGCCCCAGCATTTT
CDR3aa: CASSNGTGENQPQHF

abundance: NA
j_gene: TRBJ1-2
v_gene: TRBV23-1
d_gene: NA
CDR3nt: TGCGCCAGCAGTCGGGAGGAGGGCGGCTACACCTTC
CDR3aa: CASSREEGGYTF

abundance: few
j_gene: TRBJ1-2
v_gene: TRBV5-5
d_gene: TRBD1
CDR3nt: TGTGCCAGCCAGACTCAGGGACAGAACTATGGCTACACCTTC
CDR3aa: CASQTQGQNYGYTF

abundance: NA
j_gene: TRBJ2-6
v_gene: TRBV7-9
d_gene: NA
CDR3nt: TGTGCCAGCAGCTTGCGGGTTTCTGGGGCCAACGTCCTGACTTTC
CDR3aa: CASSLRVSGANVLTF

abundance: NA
j_gene: TRBJ1-4
v_gene: TRBV18
d_gene: NA
CDR3nt: TGTGCCAGCTCACCATCCGCAGGGCCCTCAACTAATGAAAAACTGTTTTTT
CDR3aa: CASSPSAGPSTNEKLFF

abundance: NA
j_gene: TRBJ2-5
v_gene: TRBV25-1
d_gene: TRBD1
CDR3nt: TGTGCCAGCAGTCCCCTTGGGACAGGGATCCAAGAGACCCAGTACTTC
CDR3aa: CASSPLGTGIQETQYF

abundance: NA
j_gene: TRBJ2-7
v_gene: TRBV7-8
d_gene: TRBD2
CDR3nt: TGTGCCAGCAGCTTAGTGGCTAGCGGGGCCTCCTACGAGCAGTACTTC
CDR3aa: CASSLVASGASYEQYF

abundance: NA
j_gene: TRBJ1-1
v_gene: TRBV2
d_gene: NA
CDR3nt: TGTGCCAGCAGTGGGTCGGTGACTGAAGCTTTCTTT
CDR3aa: CASSGSVTEAFF

abundance: NA
j_gene: TRBJ1-6
v_gene: TRBV28
d_gene: NA
CDR3nt: TGTGCCAGCAGGGGGGGCTCCTATAATTCACCCCTCCACTTT
CDR3aa: CASRGGSYNSPLHF

abundance: few
j_gene: TRBJ1-1
v_gene: TRBV11-3
d_gene: NA
CDR3nt: TGTGCCAGCAAGGAGGGGATGCTTAACACTGAAGCTTTCTTT
CDR3aa: CASKEGMLNTEAFF

abundance: NA
j_gene: TRBJ2-7
v_gene: TRBV18
d_gene: TRBD2
CDR3nt: TGTGCCAGCTCACCCAGACTAGCGGAGTCCTACGAGCAGTACTTC
CDR3aa: CASSPRLAESYEQYF

abundance: once
j_gene: TRBJ2-1
v_gene: TRBV4-3
d_gene: TRBD1
CDR3nt: TGCGCCAGCAGCCAAGACAGGGGGAGATACAATGAGCAGTTCTTC
CDR3aa: CASSQDRGRYNEQFF

abundance: NA
j_gene: TRBJ1-2
v_gene: TRBV4-3
d_gene: NA
CDR3nt: TGCGCCAGCAGCCAAGAATGGCAGGCGCTCTATGGCTACACCTTC
CDR3aa: CASSQEWQALYGYTF

abundance: once
j_gene: TRBJ2-3
v_gene: TRBV28
d_gene: TRBD2
CDR3nt: TGTGCCAGCAGTTCCCTAGCGGGAATAGGCACAGATACGCAGTATTTT
CDR3aa: CASSSLAGIGTDTQYF

abundance: NA
j_gene: TRBJ2-5
v_gene: TRBV7-9
d_gene: TRBD1
CDR3nt: TGTGCCAGCAGCCCCCCGGACAGGGGGGTTTTGTTCCAGTACTTC
CDR3aa: CASSPPDRGVLFQYF

abundance: NA
j_gene: TRBJ2-3
v_gene: TRBV2
d_gene: TRBD2
CDR3nt: TGTGCCAGCAGTCTAGGACTAGCGGCCTACACAGATACGCAGTATTTT
CDR3aa: CASSLGLAAYTDTQYF

abundance: NA
j_gene: TRBJ1-4
v_gene: TRBV19
d_gene: NA
CDR3nt: TGTGCCAGTAGTATTTATTCGGGGGTGAGTGAGGAAAAACTGTTTTTT
CDR3aa: CASSIYSGVSEEKLFF

abundance: NA
j_gene: TRBJ1-6
v_gene: TRBV30
d_gene: TRBD1
CDR3nt: TGTGCCTGGGGACAGGGTATTCCTAATTCACCCCTCCACTTT
CDR3aa: CAWGQGIPNSPLHF

abundance: once
j_gene: TRBJ1-2
v_gene: TRBV11-2
d_gene: NA
CDR3nt: TGTGCCAGCAGCTTAGGTCTGACATTCTATGGCTACACCTTC
CDR3aa: CASSLGLTFYGYTF

abundance: NA
j_gene: TRBJ1-5
v_gene: TRBV2
d_gene: NA
CDR3nt: TGTGCCAGCAGTCCCCTGACAGAGAATCAGCCCCAGCATTTT
CDR3aa: CASSPLTENQPQHF

abundance: NA
j_gene: TRBJ2-2
v_gene: TRBV11-3
d_gene: TRBD1
CDR3nt: TGTGCCAGCAGCTTGGGACAGGGGGCGCGGGGGAGCACCGGGGAGCTGTTTTTT
CDR3aa: CASSLGQGARGSTGELFF

abundance: NA
j_gene: TRBJ1-2
v_gene: TRBV6-5
d_gene: NA
CDR3nt: TGTGCCAGCAGTTACCAGAGCGGACGGGGGTTGGTAGGCTACACCTTC
CDR3aa: CASSYQSGRGLVGYTF

abundance: NA
j_gene: TRBJ1-1
v_gene: TRBV15
d_gene: NA
CDR3nt: TGTGCCACCAGCAGAGACCTTGCTCGCGGTCGGGGCACTGAAGCTTTCTTT
CDR3aa: CATSRDLARGRGTEAFF

abundance: NA
j_gene: TRBJ1-3
v_gene: TRBV28
d_gene: NA
CDR3nt: TGTGCCAGCAGTACAGGGCCGGACACCATATATTTT
CDR3aa: CASSTGPDTIYF

abundance: NA
j_gene: TRBJ1-1
v_gene: TRBV5-1
d_gene: TRBD1
CDR3nt: TGCGCCAGCAGCTTGGTGGGACAGGGGGCTGAAGCTTTCTTT
CDR3aa: CASSLVGQGAEAFF

abundance: NA
j_gene: TRBJ2-5
v_gene: TRBV28
d_gene: TRBD2
CDR3nt: TGTGCCAGCAGTAAAACACTAGCGGGAGGGTCGGAGACCCAGTACTTC
CDR3aa: CASSKTLAGGSETQYF

abundance: once
j_gene: TRBJ2-1
v_gene: TRBV7-9
d_gene: TRBD2
CDR3nt: TGTGCCAGCAGCTTAAAGGGCCTAGCGGACGTCTTCTCCTACAATGAGCAGTTCTTC
CDR3aa: CASSLKGLADVFSYNEQFF

abundance: NA
j_gene: TRBJ2-3
v_gene: TRBV19
d_gene: NA
CDR3nt: TGTGCCAGTAGTACACGGAGAAGCGGCTTCACAGATACGCAGTATTTT
CDR3aa: CASSTRRSGFTDTQYF

abundance: NA
j_gene: TRBJ2-6
v_gene: TRBV4-1
d_gene: TRBD1
CDR3nt: TGCGCCAGCAGCCAAAGGCCGGGACAGGGGTCTGGGGCCAACGTCCTGACTTTC
CDR3aa: CASSQRPGQGSGANVLTF

abundance: once
j_gene: TRBJ1-2
v_gene: TRBV5-4
d_gene: NA
CDR3nt: TGTGCCAGCAGCTTGGGGGGACACCTTCTCTTC
CDR3aa: CASSLGGHLLF

abundance: NA
j_gene: TRBJ1-2
v_gene: TRBV18
d_gene: TRBD1
CDR3nt: TGTGCCAGCTCACCACCCGGGACAGGATCGAACAGCAACTATGGCTACACCTTC
CDR3aa: CASSPPGTGSNSNYGYTF

abundance: NA
j_gene: TRBJ2-5
v_gene: TRBV28
d_gene: NA
CDR3nt: TGTGCCAGCTTGGACAGAGAGCCGCAAGAGACCCAGTACTTC
CDR3aa: CASLDREPQETQYF

abundance: few
j_gene: TRBJ1-3
v_gene: TRBV4-1
d_gene: NA
CDR3nt: TGCGCCAGCAGCCAAGAAAGAGGGCCGGACCCTACGCCCGGAAACACCATATATTTT
CDR3aa: CASSQERGPDPTPGNTIYF

abundance: NA
j_gene: TRBJ2-7
v_gene: TRBV4-1
d_gene: NA
CDR3nt: TGCGCCAGCAGCCAAAACATACCTTACGAGCAGTACTTC
CDR3aa: CASSQNIPYEQYF

abundance: NA
j_gene: TRBJ2-7
v_gene: TRBV20-1
d_gene: NA
CDR3nt: TGCAGTGCTAGAGGAGACTACGAGCAGTACTTC
CDR3aa: CSARGDYEQYF

abundance: NA
j_gene: TRBJ1-5
v_gene: TRBV27
d_gene: NA
CDR3nt: TGTGCCAGCAGTTTCGGGGATCAGCCCCAGCATTTT
CDR3aa: CASSFGDQPQHF

abundance: NA
j_gene: TRBJ1-5
v_gene: TRBV27
d_gene: NA
CDR3nt: TGTGCCAGCAGTTACAGGGTCAGCAATCAGCCCCAGCATTTT
CDR3aa: CASSYRVSNQPQHF

abundance: NA
j_gene: TRBJ2-1
v_gene: TRBV27
d_gene: TRBD1
CDR3nt: TGTGCCAGCAGCCTGACAGGGATCTACAATGAGCAGTTCTTC
CDR3aa: CASSLTGIYNEQFF

abundance: NA
j_gene: TRBJ1-1
v_gene: TRBV12-3/TRBV12-4
d_gene: NA
CDR3nt: TGTGCCAGCAGGGTCTGGGAGGGAGGAGCTTTCTTT
CDR3aa: CASRVWEGGAFF

abundance: NA
j_gene: TRBJ1-3
v_gene: TRBV9
d_gene: NA
CDR3nt: TGTGCCAGCAGCCGTGGGGCCGGGCGGGACGGAAACACCATATATTTT
CDR3aa: CASSRGAGRDGNTIYF

abundance: once
j_gene: TRBJ2-3
v_gene: TRBV9
d_gene: NA
CDR3nt: TGTGCCAGCAGCGTGTGGGTGAGCGGAGCAGATACGCAGTATTTT
CDR3aa: CASSVWVSGADTQYF